What follows describes a single T cell receptor beta chain. Its antigen remains undetermined. No much larger clonotype is one base removed from it; base qualities were not supplied. This entry belongs to a study of blood T cell repertoires in COVID-19 (dated by TCRdb to about 2020). Context from the whole study: Collaborator samples came from the United States, Italy and Spain and covered acute and convalescent phases of COVID-19. Samples came from the ongoing ImmuneRACE study (first 160 participants) plus 1,254 subjects from 6 global collaborators. The repertoires were released in a freely available public database intended as a resource for research on the immune response to SARS-CoV-2. The material from the prospective study consisted of cDNA or gDNA derived from T cells, B-cell-depleted T cells, or PBMCs. Sample metadata almost always included a de-identified subject ID, COVID-19 status, age in years and sex. Where HLA class I and class II types were available, the types were taken from metadata supplied by the sample provider, not from assay-based typing. The dataset comprised deeply sampled blood TCRbeta repertoires from subjects exposed to, actively infected with, or recovered from COVID-19. The full study reports these points: Clinical and demographic metadata were provided uncurated, with the amount varying by source and participant.

TCRbeta CDR3 regions were amplified from genomic DNA by means of the immunoSEQ Assay, a bias-controlled multiplex PCR. The original pipeline was this. Nucleated cell counts per sample were estimated from amplification of reference gene primers within the assay. To quantify the absolute abundance of each unique TCRbeta CDR3 rearrangement, sequence reads were collapsed and filtered. For each sample, productive Simpson clonality was calculated as the square root of Simpson's diversity index over productive rearrangements. What TCRdb holds here is the immuneACCESS table cut down to in-frame rearrangements. Part of the clones is not present; checked against another copy, under half of the missing clones reflect an unresolved V gene, and the others are unexplained. V and J calls and clone size are copied from that table; D and trimming were computed from the DNA. Present in this sample are about 260,000 clones, 88% of which were seen just once. The biggest ten clones account for approximately 0.7% of the sample.

Each collaborating institution followed its own protocols to collect whole blood in K2EDTA tubes. For TCRbeta analysis, collaborators shipped samples as frozen whole blood, isolated PBMCs, or DNA extracted from either of those sample types. Ends trimmed: V by 0 bases, J by 3 bases; bases unmatched to a gene: 21. From a lookup of the germline V gene (reference sequence), CDR1 and CDR2 are LNHDA and SQIVND. Taken from cysteine to phenylalanine, the CDR3 has 21 residues. Kept here is only the CDR3 DNA, which spans 63 bases and is read in frame from base 1. The chain employs TRBV19 and TRBJ2-3, and 7 bases in between align with TRBD2. Sequencing was performed on peripheral blood. The sequence derives from a human donor in a cohort sampled during active COVID-19. The sequenced DNA is TGTGCCAGTAGTATAGATATAATGGGAGACCTCCTAGCGGTTGTGACAGATACGCAGTATTTT. This sequence encodes CASSIDIMGDLLAVVTDTQYF.